This T cell receptor (beta chain) originates from a study of T cells in Graves' hyperthyroidism and ophthalmopathy. This clonotype was counted ten times or more. Extraction of PBMCs used under 13 ml of fresh peripheral blood. V lost 6 bases to trimming and J lost 5 bases; unmatched junction nucleotides: 9. Germline V gene sequence: CDR1 SNHLY, CDR2 FYNNEI. The CDR3 contains 14 residues. Amplification of TCR beta CDR3 regions used RNA as the template. Primed by the HTBI set, a first-round RT-PCR was run on the TCR CDR3. MiXCR was run by TCRdb on the multiplex PCR reads, yielding one entry per CDR3 protein. The table has approximately 400,000 distinct CDR3 sequences, around 14% seen once.

The origin of this receptor is a woman between 18 and 29 years old with Graves' hyperthyroidism. The sample was blood. The chain joins TRBV2 to TRBJ2-7; TRBD2 matches at 8 bases. The CDR3 DNA is TGTGCCAGCAGACCCCAGCGGGAGAGCAACGAGCAGTACTTC. The encoded protein is CASRPQRESNEQYF.